Here is one T cell receptor (beta chain) with its context. The antigen is undetermined. This sample was taken from a study of shared clonotypes between healthy human individuals. Findings of the study overall: A small donor pool kept down the genetic and exposure-history diversity that was represented.

Some clones are missing from TCRdb's copy, which holds only in-frame ones; the method was immunoSEQ multiplex PCR. The repertoire holds 2 million to 2.5 million clones, just over 90% seen once, with 0.35% to 0.5% in the top ten. CDR3 length equals 12 residues. Losses at the gene ends were 6 bases for V and 7 bases for J; bases not matched to a gene: 2. Germline CDR1 MDHEN, CDR2 SYDVKM. The chain recombines TRBV28 with TRBJ2-1; 8 bases are a match to TRBD1. Sequenced: naive CD4+ T cells from PBMCs. The subset is: CD45RA+ positively selected. The TCR originated in a man aged 18 to 35 in good health. Some clones in this sample may be carry-over from other donors' samples. As DNA, the CDR3 is TGTGCCAGCAGCGGACAGGGAAATGAGCAGTTCTTC. Protein sequence: CASSGQGNEQFF.